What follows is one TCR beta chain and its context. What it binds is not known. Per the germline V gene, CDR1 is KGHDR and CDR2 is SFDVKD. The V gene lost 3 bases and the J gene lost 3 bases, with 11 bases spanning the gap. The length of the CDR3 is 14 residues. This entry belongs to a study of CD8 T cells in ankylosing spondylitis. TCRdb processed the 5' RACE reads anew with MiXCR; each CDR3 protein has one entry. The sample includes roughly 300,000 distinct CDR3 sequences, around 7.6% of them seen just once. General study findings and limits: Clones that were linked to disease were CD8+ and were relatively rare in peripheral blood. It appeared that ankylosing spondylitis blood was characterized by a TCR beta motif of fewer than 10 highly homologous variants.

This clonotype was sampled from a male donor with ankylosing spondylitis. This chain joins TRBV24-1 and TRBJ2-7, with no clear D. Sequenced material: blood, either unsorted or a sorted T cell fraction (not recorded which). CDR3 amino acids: CATSDANALYEQYF. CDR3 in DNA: TGTGCCACCAGTGATGCGAATGCCCTCTACGAGCAGTACTTC.